Listed below are T cell receptor beta chains from one sample, sequenced in a study of cytomegalovirus exposure and HLA in healthy donors. Repertoires were generated with immunoSEQ multiplex PCR, while TCRdb's copy carries only in-frame clones and drops some. Of about 94,000 clones in the sample, around 76% were seen once. The sample consisted of PBMCs. The receptor source for this set is a man in his forties in good health and CMV-seropositive. Both conserved end residues are part of each CDR3. Size values are once, few and many counts, or a class for expanded clones, and some rows have none.

J gene | V gene | CDR3 length | clone size | CDR3 protein
TRBJ1-4 | TRBV7-9 | 13 | - | CASSFKAGEQLFF
TRBJ2-7 | TRBV5-1 | 16 | once | CASSPEGSGRYYEQYF
TRBJ2-4 | TRBV15 | 12 | - | CATSRESSTQYF
TRBJ2-3 | TRBV4-3 | 21 | - | CASSQTLPRSGYRGHTDTQYF
TRBJ1-5 | TRBV27 | 13 | - | CASSGDRGQPQHF
TRBJ2-7 | TRBV6-4 | 20 | - | CASSDSQRASGTHKSYEQYF
TRBJ2-1 | TRBV29-1 | 15 | once | CSVPPLAGAYNEQFF
TRBJ1-2 | TRBV15 | 12 | - | CATSRDGYGYTF
TRBJ1-1 | TRBV28 | 16 | - | CASSWPSARRNTEAFF
TRBJ1-5 | TRBV6-5 | 14 | - | CATRKDRGHQPQHF
TRBJ1-2 | TRBV29-1 | 11 | - | CSARTRGGYTF
TRBJ2-7 | TRBV9 | 14 | - | CASSVAGETYEQYF
TRBJ2-7 | TRBV28 | 15 | once | CASNNPGGGPHEQYF
TRBJ2-1 | TRBV6-1 | 15 | many | CASSEMAGGRNEQFF
TRBJ2-3 | TRBV10-3 | 15 | - | CAISEPTRNSDTQYF
TRBJ2-2 | TRBV29-1 | 11 | - | CMGGNTGELFF
TRBJ2-1 | TRBV29-1 | 17 | - | CSVEDPWASGTNNEQFF
TRBJ2-5 | TRBV6-4 | 19 | - | CASSHPNGLAGGYQETQYF
TRBJ2-2 | TRBV9 | 15 | - | CASSRSGQGAGELFF
TRBJ1-5 | TRBV27 | 17 | - | CASSLYGGQGRNQPQHF
TRBJ2-7 | TRBV5-1 | 15 | - | CASSPPRGSSYEQYF
TRBJ2-7 | TRBV21-1 | 14 | - | CARGLGLGGYEQYF
TRBJ2-6 | TRBV5-8 | 16 | - | CASSLGRGPGANVLTF
TRBJ2-1 | TRBV27 | 14 | once | CASSRDRGYNEQFF
TRBJ2-2 | TRBV18 | 15 | - | CASSTGTGNTGELFF
TRBJ2-7 | TRBV5-1 | 16 | - | CASSGTSGGATYEQYF
TRBJ2-1 | TRBV27 | 14 | once | CASRGLADYNEQFF
TRBJ2-1 | TRBV28 | 16 | once | CASSRPGTGWDNEQFF
TRBJ2-2 | TRBV6-7 | 15 | - | CARGNSGPNTGELFF
TRBJ1-2 | TRBV7-3 | 17 | - | CASSPGRFEFSNYGYTF
TRBJ2-7 | TRBV5-1 | 16 | - | CASGPGRTSGGSEQYF
TRBJ2-3 | TRBV7-6 | 16 | - | CASSLVLTGGSDTQYF
TRBJ1-1 | TRBV7-8 | 13 | - | CASSLGQYEEAFF
TRBJ1-5 | TRBV27 | 15 | once | CASSPRGEWDQPQHF
TRBJ1-4 | TRBV9 | 15 | - | CASSVDVRGDEKLFF
TRBJ2-4 | TRBV29-1 | 17 | - | CSVDKDRGSAAKNIQYF
TRBJ2-3 | TRBV7-9 | 15 | few | CASSSPGLAGDTQYF
TRBJ1-1 | TRBV4-3 | 15 | - | CASITLKGGNTEAFF
TRBJ2-5 | TRBV2 | 13 | few | CASRRPGEETQYF
TRBJ2-7 | TRBV11-1 | 14 | - | CASSLGTGGYEQYF
TRBJ1-3 | TRBV6-4 | 15 | - | CASGGQRSSGNTIYF
TRBJ1-2 | TRBV28 | 19 | - | CASSPLGNRPTVTNYGYTF
TRBJ2-7 | TRBV7-9 | 15 | - | CASNFRDSPTYEQYF
TRBJ1-1 | TRBV10-1 | 13 | - | CASTAGPNTEAFF
TRBJ1-1 | TRBV6-5 | 15 | - | CASSYAGGLNTEAFF
TRBJ2-1 | TRBV19 | 15 | - | CASSISGISYNEQFF
TRBJ2-7 | TRBV6-5 | 14 | - | CASAIGSDSYEQYF
TRBJ2-7 | TRBV6-1 | 15 | - | CASSSSAGSSYEQYF
TRBJ2-1 | TRBV11-2 | 13 | - | CASSLQGPSKQFF
TRBJ2-7 | TRBV5-1 | 14 | - | CASSLAQGAYEQYF
TRBJ1-2 | TRBV1 | 15 | - | CTSSQDSGGDYGYTF
TRBJ2-2 | TRBV15 | 12 | medium-sized | CATSRDREQPSF
TRBJ2-5 | TRBV2 | 14 | - | CASSFSGAQETQYF